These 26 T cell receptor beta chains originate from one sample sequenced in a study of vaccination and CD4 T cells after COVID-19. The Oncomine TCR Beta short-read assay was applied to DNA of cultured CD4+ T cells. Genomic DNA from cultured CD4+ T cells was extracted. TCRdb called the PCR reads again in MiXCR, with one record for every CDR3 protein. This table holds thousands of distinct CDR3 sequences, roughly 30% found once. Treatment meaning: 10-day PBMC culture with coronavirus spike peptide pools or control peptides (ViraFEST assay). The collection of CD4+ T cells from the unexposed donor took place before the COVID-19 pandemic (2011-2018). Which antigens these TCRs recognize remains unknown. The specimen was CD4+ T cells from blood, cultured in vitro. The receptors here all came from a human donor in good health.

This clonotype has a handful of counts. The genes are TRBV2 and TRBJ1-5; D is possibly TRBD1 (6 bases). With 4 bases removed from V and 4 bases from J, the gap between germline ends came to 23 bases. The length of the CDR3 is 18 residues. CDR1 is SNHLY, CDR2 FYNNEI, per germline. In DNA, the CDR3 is TGTGCCAGCAGTGGAAGAACAGGGATAGTTCTGGGGAATCAGCCCCAGCATTTT. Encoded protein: CASSGRTGIVLGNQPQHF.

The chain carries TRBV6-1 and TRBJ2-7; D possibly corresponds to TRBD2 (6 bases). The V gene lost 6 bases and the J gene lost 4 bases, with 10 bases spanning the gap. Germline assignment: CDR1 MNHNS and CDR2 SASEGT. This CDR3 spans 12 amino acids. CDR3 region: CASSPAGYEQYF. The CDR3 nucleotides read TGTGCCAGCAGCCCGGCGGGGTACGAGCAGTACTTC.

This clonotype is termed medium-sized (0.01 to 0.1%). CDR3 sequence (DNA): TGTGCCACTACGACAGGGGGCGACTATGGCTACACCTTC. Encoded protein: CATTTGGDYGYTF. V is TRBV10-3 and J is TRBJ1-2; the match to TRBD1 covers 10 bases. Unmatched junction bases numbered 5, after V lost 10 bases and J lost 3 bases. This CDR3 has 13 residues. The germline CDR1 and CDR2 sequences are ENHRY and SYGVKD.

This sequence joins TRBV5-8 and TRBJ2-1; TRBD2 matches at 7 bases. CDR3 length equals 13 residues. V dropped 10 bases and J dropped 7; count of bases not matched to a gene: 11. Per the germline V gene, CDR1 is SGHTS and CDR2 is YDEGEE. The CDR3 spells CAGERGRDNEQFF. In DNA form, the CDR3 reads TGTGCCGGAGAGCGGGGCAGAGATAATGAGCAGTTCTTC.

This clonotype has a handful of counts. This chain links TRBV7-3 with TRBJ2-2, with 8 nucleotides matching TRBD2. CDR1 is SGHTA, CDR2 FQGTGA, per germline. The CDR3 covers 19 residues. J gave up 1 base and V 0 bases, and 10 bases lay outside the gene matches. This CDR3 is CASSLTVASGSWNTGELFF. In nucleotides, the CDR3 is TGTGCCAGCAGCTTAACGGTGGCTAGCGGGTCCTGGAACACCGGGGAGCTGTTTTTT.

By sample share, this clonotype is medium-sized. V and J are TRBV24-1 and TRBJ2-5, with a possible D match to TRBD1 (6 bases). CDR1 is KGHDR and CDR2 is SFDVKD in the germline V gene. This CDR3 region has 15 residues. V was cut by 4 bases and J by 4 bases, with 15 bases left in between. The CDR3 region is CATSDPDRYGETQYF. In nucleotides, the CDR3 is TGTGCCACCAGTGACCCTGACAGGTATGGAGAGACCCAGTACTTC.

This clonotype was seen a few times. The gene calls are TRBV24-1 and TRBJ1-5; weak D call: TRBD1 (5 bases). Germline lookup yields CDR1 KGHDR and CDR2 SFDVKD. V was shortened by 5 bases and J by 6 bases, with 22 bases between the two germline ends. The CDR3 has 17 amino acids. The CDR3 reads CATSVGGTFGGSQPQHF. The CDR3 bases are TGTGCCACCAGTGTGGGAGGGACCTTTGGGGGAAGTCAGCCCCAGCATTTT.

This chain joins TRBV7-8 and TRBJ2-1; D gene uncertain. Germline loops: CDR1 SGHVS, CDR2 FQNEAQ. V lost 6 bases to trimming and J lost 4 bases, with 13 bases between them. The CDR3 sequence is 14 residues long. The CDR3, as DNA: TGTGCCAGCAGGTCCCGGTATGGTTACAATGAGCAGTTCTTC. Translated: CASRSRYGYNEQFF. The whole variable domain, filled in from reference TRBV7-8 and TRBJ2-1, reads GAGVSQSPRYKVAKRGQDVALRCDPISGHVSLFWYQQALGQGPEFLTYFQNEAQLDKSGLPSDRFFAERPEGSVSTLKIQRTQQEDSAVYLCASRSRYGYNEQFFGPGTRLTVL.

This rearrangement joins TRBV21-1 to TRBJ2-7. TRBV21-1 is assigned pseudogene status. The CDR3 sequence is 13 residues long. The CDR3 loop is CASSKFGCYEQYF. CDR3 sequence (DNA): TGTGCCAGCAGCAAGTTTGGGTGCTACGAGCAGTACTTC.

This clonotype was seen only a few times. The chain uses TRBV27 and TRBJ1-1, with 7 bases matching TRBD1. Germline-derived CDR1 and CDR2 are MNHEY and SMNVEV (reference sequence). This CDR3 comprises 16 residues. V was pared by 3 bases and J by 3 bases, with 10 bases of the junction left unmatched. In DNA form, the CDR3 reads TGTGCCAGCAGTTTTTCCTCGACAGGGCGGTACACTGAAGCTTTCTTT. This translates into CASSFSSTGRYTEAFF.

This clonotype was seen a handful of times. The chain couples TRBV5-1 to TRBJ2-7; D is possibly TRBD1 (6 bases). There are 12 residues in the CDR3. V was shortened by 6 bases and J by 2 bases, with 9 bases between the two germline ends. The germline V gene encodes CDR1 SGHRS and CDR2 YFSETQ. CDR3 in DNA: TGCGCCAGCAAAGAGGGGGCCTACGAGCAGTACTTC. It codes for CASKEGAYEQYF.

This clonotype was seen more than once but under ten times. This CDR3 reads CSAGGSGGNSPLHF. CDR3 nucleotides: TGCAGTGCTGGGGGATCAGGGGGCAATTCACCCCTCCACTTT. This chain connects TRBV20-1 to TRBJ1-6; TRBD1 aligns across 8 bases. The CDR3 totals 14 residues. V lost 5 bases and J lost 7; bases outside the gene matches: 7. Per germline, CDR1 DFQATT and CDR2 SNEGSKA (reference sequence).

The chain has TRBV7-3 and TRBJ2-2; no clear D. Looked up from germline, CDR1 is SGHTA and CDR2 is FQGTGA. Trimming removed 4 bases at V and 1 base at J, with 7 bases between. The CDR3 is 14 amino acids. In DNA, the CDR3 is TGTGCCAGCAGCTCCTTGCGGAACACCGGGGAGCTGTTTTTT. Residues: CASSSLRNTGELFF.

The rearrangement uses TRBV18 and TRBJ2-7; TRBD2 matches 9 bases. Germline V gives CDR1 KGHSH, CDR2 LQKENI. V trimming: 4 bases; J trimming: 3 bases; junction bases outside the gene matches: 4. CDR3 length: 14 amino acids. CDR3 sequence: CASSLAGVLYEQYF. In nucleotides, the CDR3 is TGTGCCAGCTCACTAGCGGGAGTCCTCTACGAGCAGTACTTC.

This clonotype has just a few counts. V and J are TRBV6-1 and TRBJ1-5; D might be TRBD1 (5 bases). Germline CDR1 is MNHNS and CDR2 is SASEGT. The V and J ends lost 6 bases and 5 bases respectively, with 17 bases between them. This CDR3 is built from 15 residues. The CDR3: CASRRAGTLYQPQHF. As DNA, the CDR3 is TGTGCCAGCAGACGAGCCGGGACCCTTTATCAGCCCCAGCATTTT.

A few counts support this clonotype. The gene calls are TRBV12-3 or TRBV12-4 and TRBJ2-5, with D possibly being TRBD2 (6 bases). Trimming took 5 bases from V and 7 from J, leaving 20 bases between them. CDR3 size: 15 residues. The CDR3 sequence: CASSGASAGEWTQYF. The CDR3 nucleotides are TGTGCCAGCAGTGGGGCTAGCGCTGGAGAGTGGACCCAGTACTTC.

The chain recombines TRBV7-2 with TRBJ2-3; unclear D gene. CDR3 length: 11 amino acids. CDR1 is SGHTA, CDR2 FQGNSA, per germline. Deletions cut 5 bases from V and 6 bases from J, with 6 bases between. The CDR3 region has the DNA TGTGCCAGCAGCCCAAGGGATACGCAGTATTTT. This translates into CASSPRDTQYF.

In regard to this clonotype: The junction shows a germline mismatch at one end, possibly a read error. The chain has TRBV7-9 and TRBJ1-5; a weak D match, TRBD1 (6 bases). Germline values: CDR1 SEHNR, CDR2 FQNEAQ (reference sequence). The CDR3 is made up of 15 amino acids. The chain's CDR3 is CARAGAQDSDQPQHF. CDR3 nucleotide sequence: TGTGCCAGGGCGGGGGCTCAAGATAGCGATCAGCCCCAGCATTTT.

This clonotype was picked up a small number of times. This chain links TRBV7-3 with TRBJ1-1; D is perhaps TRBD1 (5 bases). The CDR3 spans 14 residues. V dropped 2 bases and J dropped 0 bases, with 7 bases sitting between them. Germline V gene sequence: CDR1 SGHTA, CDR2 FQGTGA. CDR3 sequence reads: CASSLGGMNTEAFF. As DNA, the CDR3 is TGTGCCAGCAGCTTAGGGGGGATGAACACTGAAGCTTTCTTT.

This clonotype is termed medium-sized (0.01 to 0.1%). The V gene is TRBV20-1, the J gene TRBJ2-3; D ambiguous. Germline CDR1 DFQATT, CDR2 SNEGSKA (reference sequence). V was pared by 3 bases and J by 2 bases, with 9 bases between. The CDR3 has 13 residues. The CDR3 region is CSASRWPTDTQYF. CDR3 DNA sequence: TGCAGTGCTAGCCGATGGCCCACAGATACGCAGTATTTT.

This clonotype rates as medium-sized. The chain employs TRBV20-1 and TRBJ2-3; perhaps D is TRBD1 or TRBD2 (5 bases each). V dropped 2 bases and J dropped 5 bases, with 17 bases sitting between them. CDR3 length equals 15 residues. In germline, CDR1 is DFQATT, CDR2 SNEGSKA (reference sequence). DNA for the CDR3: TGCAGTGCTAGACCTCCCGGGACCGCCTTAGATACGCAGTATTTT. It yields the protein CSARPPGTALDTQYF.

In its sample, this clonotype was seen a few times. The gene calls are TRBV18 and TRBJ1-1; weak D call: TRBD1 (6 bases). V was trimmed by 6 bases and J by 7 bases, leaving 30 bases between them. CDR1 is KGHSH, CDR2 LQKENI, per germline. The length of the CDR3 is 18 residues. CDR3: CASSVLPKGTLNTDEAFF. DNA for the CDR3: TGTGCCAGCTCCGTGTTACCAAAGGGGACACTGAACACTGATGAAGCTTTCTTT.

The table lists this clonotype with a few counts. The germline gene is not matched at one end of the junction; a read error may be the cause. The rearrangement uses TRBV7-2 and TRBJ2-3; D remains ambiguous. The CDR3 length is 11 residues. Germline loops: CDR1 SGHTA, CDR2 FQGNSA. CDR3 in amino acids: CASSNFYRKYF. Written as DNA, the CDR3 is TGTGCCAGCAGCAATTTTTATCGCAAATACTTT.

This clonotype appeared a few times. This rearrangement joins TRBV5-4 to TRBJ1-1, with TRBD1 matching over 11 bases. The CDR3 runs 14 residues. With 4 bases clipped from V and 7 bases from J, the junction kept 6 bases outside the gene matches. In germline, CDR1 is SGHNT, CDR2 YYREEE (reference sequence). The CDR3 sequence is CASSRDRGLSEAFF. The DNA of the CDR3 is TGTGCCAGCAGCAGGGACAGGGGGTTAAGTGAAGCTTTCTTT.

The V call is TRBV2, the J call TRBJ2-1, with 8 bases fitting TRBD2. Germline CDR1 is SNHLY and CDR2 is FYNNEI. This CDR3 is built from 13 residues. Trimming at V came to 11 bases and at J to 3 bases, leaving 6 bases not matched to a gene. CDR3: CARGGQGYNEQFF. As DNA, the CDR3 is TGTGCCCGGGGGGGACAAGGCTACAATGAGCAGTTCTTC.

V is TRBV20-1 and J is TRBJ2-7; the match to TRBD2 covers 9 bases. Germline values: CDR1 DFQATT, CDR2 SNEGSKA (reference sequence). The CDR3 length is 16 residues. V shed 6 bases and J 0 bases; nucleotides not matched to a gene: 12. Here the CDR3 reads CSASTSGQRSSYEQYF. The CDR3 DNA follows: TGCAGTGCCAGCACTAGCGGGCAAAGGAGCTCCTACGAGCAGTACTTC.